Below, 8 T cell receptor beta chains from the same sample are listed, as sequenced in a study of shared clonotypes between healthy human individuals. The protocol was immunoSEQ multiplex PCR, while the TCRdb copy is restricted to in-frame clones and leaves out a portion. Of 2,500,000 or so clones listed, more than 90% are singletons. Sequencing was carried out using naive CD4+ T cells sorted from blood. The subset denotes: CD45RA+ positively selected. The receptors were sampled from a man between 18 and 29 years old in good health.

Details on this clone: An end of the junction differs from the germline gene, which may be a read error. This chain uses TRBV29-1 with TRBJ1-4; tentative D call: TRBD1 (5 bases). Looked up from germline, CDR1 is SQVTM and CDR2 is ANQGSEA. This CDR3 has 13 amino acids. The CDR3 reads CSVAAGPAERLFF. Written as DNA, the CDR3 is TGCAGCGTTGCTGCAGGGCCCGCGGAAAGACTGTTTTTT.

The genes are TRBV4-1 and TRBJ1-5, with D unresolved. The length of the CDR3 is 17 residues. Germline V gives CDR1 MGHRA, CDR2 YSYEKL. The V end lost 1 base, the J end lost 0 bases, and 13 bases lay between the germline ends. The CDR3 spells CASSQVLGEGSNQPQHF. The CDR3 coding sequence is TGCGCCAGCAGCCAAGTTCTCGGGGAGGGTAGCAATCAGCCCCAGCATTTT.

The V gene is TRBV18, the J gene TRBJ2-1, with 12 nucleotides matching TRBD1. With 3 bases clipped from V and 10 bases from J, the junction kept 7 bases outside the gene matches. The germline CDR1 and CDR2 sequences are KGHSH and LQKENI. The length of the CDR3 is 15 residues. CDR3 bases: TGTGCCAGCTCACCGGGGACAGGGGGCTTTGGCGAGCAGTTCTTC. Translated: CASSPGTGGFGEQFF.

The chain has TRBV5-4 and TRBJ2-2, with D possibly being TRBD1 or TRBD2 (7 bases each). CDR3 size: 16 residues. Germline values: CDR1 SGHNT, CDR2 YYREEE (reference sequence). V was shortened by 4 bases and J by 4 bases, with 17 bases between the two germline ends. Written as DNA, the CDR3 is TGTGCCAGCAGCGATCCCAGGGGGGGGCGCACCGGGGAGCTGTTTTTT. It specifies CASSDPRGGRTGELFF. Full variable domain (missing parts from reference TRBV5-4 and TRBJ2-2): ETGVTQSPTHLIKTRGQQVTLRCSSQSGHNTVSWYQQALGQGPQFIFQYYREEENGRGNFPPRFSGLQFPNYSSELNVNALELDDSALYLCASSDPRGGRTGELFFGEGSRLTVL.

The V and J genes are TRBV5-1 and TRBJ2-1; 7 nucleotides agree with TRBD2. Germline V gives CDR1 SGHRS, CDR2 YFSETQ. Trimming removed 0 bases from V and 12 bases from J; junction bases left unmatched: 3. The CDR3 contains 12 residues. DNA for the CDR3: TGCGCCAGCAGCTTGGAGGGCGGGAGGCAGTTCTTC. Translating gives CASSLEGGRQFF.

As regards this clone: Other DNA variants within this sample encode the same CDR3. This CDR3 is CASRRGTSGSYEQYF. The CDR3 DNA reads TGTGCCAGCAGGCGGGGGACTAGCGGGAGTTACGAGCAGTACTTC. This rearrangement joins TRBV6-5 to TRBJ2-7, with 14 bases that match TRBD2. The CDR3 extends over 15 amino acids. Unmatched junction bases numbered 5, after V lost 6 bases and J lost 4 bases. CDR1 is MNHEY and CDR2 is SVGAGI in the germline V gene.

The chain carries TRBV7-9 and TRBJ2-7, with D possibly being TRBD1 or TRBD2 (5 bases each). The V gene's germline CDR1 is SEHNR and CDR2 FQNEAQ (reference sequence). The germline V and J ends were trimmed by 5 bases and 5 bases, with 13 bases remaining between them. The CDR3 extends over 13 amino acids. The CDR3, as DNA: TGTGCCAGCAGCATTAGTTGGGGGAACGAGCAGTACTTC. Encoded protein: CASSISWGNEQYF.

The chain combines TRBV23-1 with TRBJ1-6; D is possibly TRBD1 (6 bases). TRBV23-1 is labeled an ORF, and its function is uncertain. The length of the CDR3 is 20 residues. Trimming stripped 0 bases from V and 5 bases from J, with 23 bases between. CDR3 sequence: CASSQSVDSQQQAHNSPLHF. CDR3 coding DNA: TGCGCCAGCAGTCAATCAGTGGACAGCCAGCAGCAGGCTCATAATTCACCCCTCCACTTT.